The sequence of this T cell receptor beta chain was determined in a study of T cells in Graves' hyperthyroidism and ophthalmopathy. This clonotype has a count of ten or more. CDR3 length equals 14 residues. V was trimmed by 5 bases and J by 7 bases, leaving 15 bases between them. Per the germline V gene, CDR1 is SGHAT and CDR2 is FQDESV (reference sequence). Hyperthyroidism, newly diagnosed and lasting under 2 months, affected patients aged 18 to 65. Patients were excluded for uncontrolled infection, other autoimmune disease, pregnancy or lactation. Orbital computed tomography, thyroid ultrasound, serum thyroxine and TRAb, and clinical symptoms together informed the diagnoses. RNA transcripts gave rise to amplified TCR beta CDR3 regions. Using the HTBI primer set, a first-round RT-PCR was run on the TCR CDR3. TCRdb itself ran the multiplex PCR reads through MiXCR, one entry per CDR3 protein. In the table there are 380,000 or so distinct CDR3 sequences, roughly 13% of which are singletons.

Sequencing was done on a sample of blood. The TCR was taken from a woman aged 25 to 39 with Graves' hyperthyroidism. The rearrangement links TRBV11-1 to TRBJ2-4; perhaps TRBD1 as D (5 bases). CDR3 nucleotides: TGTGCCAGCAGCCCGGGCTTGGGGCTGAACATTCAGTACTTC. It translates to CASSPGLGLNIQYF.